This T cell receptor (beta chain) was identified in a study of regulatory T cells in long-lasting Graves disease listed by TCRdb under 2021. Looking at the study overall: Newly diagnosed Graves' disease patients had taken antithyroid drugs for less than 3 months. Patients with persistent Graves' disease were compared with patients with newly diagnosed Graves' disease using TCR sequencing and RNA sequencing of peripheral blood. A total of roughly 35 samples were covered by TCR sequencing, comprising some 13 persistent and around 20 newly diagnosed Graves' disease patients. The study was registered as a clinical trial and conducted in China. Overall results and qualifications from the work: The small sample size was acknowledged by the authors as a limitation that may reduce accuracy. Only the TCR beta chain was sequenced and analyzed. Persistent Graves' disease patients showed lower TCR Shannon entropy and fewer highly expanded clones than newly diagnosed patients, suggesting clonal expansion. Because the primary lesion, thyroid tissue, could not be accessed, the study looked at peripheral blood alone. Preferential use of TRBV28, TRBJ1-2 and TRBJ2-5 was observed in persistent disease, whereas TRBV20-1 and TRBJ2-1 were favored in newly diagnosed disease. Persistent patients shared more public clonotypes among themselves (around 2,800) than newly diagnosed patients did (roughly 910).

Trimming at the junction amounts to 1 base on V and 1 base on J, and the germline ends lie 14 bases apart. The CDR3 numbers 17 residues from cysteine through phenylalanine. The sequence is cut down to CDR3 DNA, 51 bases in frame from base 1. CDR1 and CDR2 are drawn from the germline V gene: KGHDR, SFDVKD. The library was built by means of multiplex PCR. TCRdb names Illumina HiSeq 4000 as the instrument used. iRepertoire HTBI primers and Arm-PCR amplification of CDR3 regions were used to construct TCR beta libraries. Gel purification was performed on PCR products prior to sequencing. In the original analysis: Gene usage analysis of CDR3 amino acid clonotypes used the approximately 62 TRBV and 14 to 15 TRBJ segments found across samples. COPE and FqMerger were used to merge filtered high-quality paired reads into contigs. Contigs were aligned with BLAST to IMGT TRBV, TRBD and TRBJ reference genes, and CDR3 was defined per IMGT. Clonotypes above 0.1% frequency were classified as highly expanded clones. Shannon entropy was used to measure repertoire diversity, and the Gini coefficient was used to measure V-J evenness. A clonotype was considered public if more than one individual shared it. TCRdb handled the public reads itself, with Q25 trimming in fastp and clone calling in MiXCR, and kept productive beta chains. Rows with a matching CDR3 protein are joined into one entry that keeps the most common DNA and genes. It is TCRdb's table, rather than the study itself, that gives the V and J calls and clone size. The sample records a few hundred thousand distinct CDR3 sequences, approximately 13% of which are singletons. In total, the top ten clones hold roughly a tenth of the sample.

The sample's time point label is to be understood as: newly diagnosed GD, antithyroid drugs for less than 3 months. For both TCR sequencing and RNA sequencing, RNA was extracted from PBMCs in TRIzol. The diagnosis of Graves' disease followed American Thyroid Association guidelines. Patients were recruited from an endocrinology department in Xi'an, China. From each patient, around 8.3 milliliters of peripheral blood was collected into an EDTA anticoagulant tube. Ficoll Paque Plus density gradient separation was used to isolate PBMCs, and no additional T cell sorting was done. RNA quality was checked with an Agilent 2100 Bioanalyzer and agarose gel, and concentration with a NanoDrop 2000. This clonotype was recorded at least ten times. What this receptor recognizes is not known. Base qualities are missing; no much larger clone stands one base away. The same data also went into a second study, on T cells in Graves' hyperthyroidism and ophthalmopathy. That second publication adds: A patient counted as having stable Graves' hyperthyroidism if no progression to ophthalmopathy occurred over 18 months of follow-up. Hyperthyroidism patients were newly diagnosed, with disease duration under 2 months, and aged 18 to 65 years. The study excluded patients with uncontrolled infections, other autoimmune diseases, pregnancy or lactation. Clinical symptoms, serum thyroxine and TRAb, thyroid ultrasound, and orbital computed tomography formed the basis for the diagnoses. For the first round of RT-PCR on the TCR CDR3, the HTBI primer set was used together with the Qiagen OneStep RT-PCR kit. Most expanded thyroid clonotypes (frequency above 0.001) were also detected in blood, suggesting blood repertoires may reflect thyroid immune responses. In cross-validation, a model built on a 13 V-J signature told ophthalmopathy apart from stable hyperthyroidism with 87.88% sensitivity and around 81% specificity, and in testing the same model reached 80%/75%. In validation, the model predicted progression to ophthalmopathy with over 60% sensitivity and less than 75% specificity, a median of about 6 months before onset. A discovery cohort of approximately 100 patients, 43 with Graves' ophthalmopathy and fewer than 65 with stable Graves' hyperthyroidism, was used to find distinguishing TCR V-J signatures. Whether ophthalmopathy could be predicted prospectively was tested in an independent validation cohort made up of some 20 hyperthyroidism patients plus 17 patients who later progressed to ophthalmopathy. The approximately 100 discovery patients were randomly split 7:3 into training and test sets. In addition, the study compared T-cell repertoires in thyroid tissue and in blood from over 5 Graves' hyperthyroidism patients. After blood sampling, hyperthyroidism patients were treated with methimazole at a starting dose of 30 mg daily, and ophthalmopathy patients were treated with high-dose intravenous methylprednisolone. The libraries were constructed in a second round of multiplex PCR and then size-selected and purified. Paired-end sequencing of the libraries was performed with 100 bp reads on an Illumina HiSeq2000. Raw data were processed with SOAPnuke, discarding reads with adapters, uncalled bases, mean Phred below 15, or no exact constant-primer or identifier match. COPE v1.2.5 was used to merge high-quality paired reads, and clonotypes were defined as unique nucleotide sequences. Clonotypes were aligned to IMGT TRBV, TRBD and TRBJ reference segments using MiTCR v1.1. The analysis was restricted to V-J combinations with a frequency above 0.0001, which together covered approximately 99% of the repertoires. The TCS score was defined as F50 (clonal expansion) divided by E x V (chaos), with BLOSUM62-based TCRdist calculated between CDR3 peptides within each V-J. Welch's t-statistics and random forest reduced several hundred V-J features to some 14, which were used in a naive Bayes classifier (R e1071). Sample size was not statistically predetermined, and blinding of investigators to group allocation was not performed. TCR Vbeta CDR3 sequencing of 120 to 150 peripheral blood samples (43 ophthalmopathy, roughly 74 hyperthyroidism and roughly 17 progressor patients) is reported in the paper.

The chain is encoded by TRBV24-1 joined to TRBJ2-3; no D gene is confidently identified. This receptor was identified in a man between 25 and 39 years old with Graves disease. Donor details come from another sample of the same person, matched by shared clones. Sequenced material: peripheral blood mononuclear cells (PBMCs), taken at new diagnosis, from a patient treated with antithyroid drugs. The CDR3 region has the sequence CATSDFDRPAGTDTQYF. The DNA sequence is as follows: TGTGCCACCAGTGATTTCGATAGGCCCGCGGGCACAGATACGCAGTATTTT.